Shown below are 2 T cell receptor beta chains from a single sample sequenced in a study of graft-versus-host responses after intestinal transplantation (dated by TCRdb to 2020 to 2023). Receptor libraries were prepared by the immunoSEQ multiplex PCR assay. TCRdb holds this immuneACCESS table with in-frame rearrangements only. Some clones are missing; in checked studies, unresolved V genes explain under half, and the rest has no known cause. Within this sample are about 8,600 clones, with roughly 29% of them counted one time only. The ten largest account for approximately 5.1% of the sample. This specimen's time point label, per the study, means: cells obtained before transplantation from donor or recipient. This sample comprised alloreactive CD4+ T cells from a mixed lymphocyte reaction culture, obtained before intestinal transplant. The cell subset or site label for this specimen denotes: CFSE-low proliferating T cells sorted from roughly 6-day pre-transplant mixed lymphocyte reaction (GvH or HvG direction). The source of these receptors is a human patient who received an intestinal transplant.

V and J are TRBV19 and TRBJ1-1; possibly TRBD1 for D (6 bases). The CDR3 length is 14 residues. Germline CDR1 is LNHDA and CDR2 is SQIVND (reference sequence). V lost 5 bases, J lost 0 bases, and 10 bases lay in between. CDR3 in DNA: TGTGCCAGTAGTTGGACAGCCATGAACACTGAAGCTTTCTTT. The encoded protein is CASSWTAMNTEAFF.

This clone was seen a handful of times. V gene TRBV5-8 combines with J gene TRBJ2-7; possible D gene TRBD2, 7 bases. Trimming stripped 3 bases from V and 0 bases from J, with 10 bases between. Germline loops: CDR1 SGHTS, CDR2 YDEGEE. The CDR3 loop spans 14 amino acids. The CDR3 DNA sequence: TGTGCCAGCAGCTGGGGGGGGGCCTCCTACGAGCAGTACTTC. Amino acid sequence: CASSWGGASYEQYF.